The next 2 T cell receptor beta chains were all read from a single sample in a study of shared clonotypes between healthy human individuals. Data came from immunoSEQ multiplex PCR; TCRdb stores just in-frame clones and leaves some out. The sample lists around 700,000 clones, 72% occurring once. Material: memory CD4+ T cells sorted from blood. Documented subset: CD45RA-negative fraction. These receptors were taken from a woman aged 25-40 years in good health.

CDR3 DNA sequence: TGTGCCTGGAGTTTTCGTGAAAAACTGTTTTTT. This gives the protein CAWSFREKLFF. This sequence joins TRBV30 and TRBJ1-4; D unclear. Germline assignment: CDR1 GTSNPN and CDR2 SVGIG (reference sequence). V was clipped by 2 bases and J by 7 bases, with 5 bases between them. The CDR3 has 11 residues.

The chain has TRBV28 and TRBJ1-2; a weak D match, TRBD1 (5 bases). V lost 2 bases and J 8 bases, leaving 15 bases between the germline ends. Germline V gene lookup returns CDR1 MDHEN and CDR2 SYDVKM. The CDR3 consists of 14 residues. The CDR3 reads CASSLIQGGGGYTF. The CDR3 DNA sequence: TGTGCCAGCAGTTTAATCCAGGGAGGCGGGGGCTACACCTTC.